These 10 T cell receptor beta chains were sequenced from one sample in a study of T cell responses to AZD1222 COVID-19 vaccine. Here immunoSEQ multiplex PCR was the method, and the copy in TCRdb shows in-frame clones only, minus some. The profile shows around 130,000 clones, over 85% of them singletons. Source: peripheral blood, taken on day 0 of AZD1222 vaccination. The receptor source for this set is an adult in good health.

V is TRBV12-3 or TRBV12-4 and J is TRBJ2-3; tentatively, D is TRBD1 (5 bases). CDR3 length equals 12 residues. The germline V and J ends were trimmed by 5 bases and 5 bases, with 8 bases remaining between them. The CDR3 DNA is TGTGCCAGCAGTCTGACAGTAGATACGCAGTATTTT. Amino acids: CASSLTVDTQYF.

The chain links TRBV6-4 to TRBJ2-3; 13 bases are shared with TRBD2. The CDR3 totals 14 residues. Germline V gene lookup returns CDR1 MRHNA and CDR2 SNTAGT. J lost 5 bases, V lost 6 bases, and 2 bases had no gene match. CDR3 coding DNA: TGTGCCAGCAGCCGGACTAGCGGGGGAGATACGCAGTATTTT. It is translated as CASSRTSGGDTQYF.

The chain couples TRBV11-1 to TRBJ2-1, with TRBD2 matching over 9 bases. CDR1 SGHAT and CDR2 FQDESV come from the germline V gene (reference sequence). After removal of 4 bases from V and 7 bases from J, the junction contained 5 bases not matched to a gene. The CDR3 is made up of 14 amino acids. Here the CDR3 reads CASSSSGNRNEQFF. CDR3 DNA sequence: TGTGCCAGCAGCTCTAGCGGGAACAGAAATGAGCAGTTCTTC.

The V gene is TRBV28, the J gene TRBJ2-3, with 7 bases fitting TRBD1. Germline assignment: CDR1 MDHEN and CDR2 SYDVKM. This CDR3 spans 12 amino acids. V lost 10 bases and J lost 2; bases outside the gene matches: 3. CDR3 loop: CATTGATDTQYF. The CDR3 DNA is TGTGCCACCACAGGGGCCACAGATACGCAGTATTTT.

The chain combines TRBV9 with TRBJ2-1; no definite D call. V gave up 3 bases and J gave up 6 bases, with 7 bases separating them. Germline CDR1 SGDLS, CDR2 YYNGEE. This CDR3 has 12 amino acids. The CDR3 reads CASSGLINEQFF. CDR3 DNA: TGTGCCAGCAGCGGGTTGATCAATGAGCAGTTCTTC.

The chain recombines TRBV20-1 with TRBJ1-4; 8 bases line up with TRBD1. Germline-derived CDR1 and CDR2 are DFQATT and SNEGSKA (reference sequence). V was pared by 3 bases and J by 8 bases, with 5 bases of the junction left unmatched. This CDR3 comprises 13 residues. The CDR3 sequence: CSASNRGEEKLFF. The CDR3 DNA follows: TGCAGTGCTAGTAACAGGGGGGAGGAAAAACTGTTTTTT.

The chain uses TRBV19 and TRBJ1-2, with a tentative D call TRBD1 (6 bases). Germline CDR1 is LNHDA and CDR2 is SQIVND (reference sequence). The CDR3 sequence is 12 residues long. V was shortened by 10 bases and J by 7 bases, with 16 bases between the two germline ends. The CDR3 region is CAIPTGLGGYTF. Written as DNA, the CDR3 is TGTGCCATTCCCACAGGGTTAGGTGGCTACACCTTC.

The chain is built from TRBV28 and TRBJ2-7; 8 nucleotides line up with TRBD2. Germline V gene lookup returns CDR1 MDHEN and CDR2 SYDVKM. V trimming: 4 bases; J trimming: 7 bases; junction bases outside the gene matches: 9. The CDR3 contains 14 residues. CDR3 in amino acids: CASSSAVPGGEQYF. The CDR3, as DNA: TGTGCCAGCAGTTCCGCGGTCCCGGGAGGGGAGCAGTACTTC.

The rearrangement links TRBV11-1 to TRBJ2-3; 8 nucleotides agree with TRBD2. V lost 1 base and J lost 5; bases outside the gene matches: 8. The CDR3 spans 16 residues. The germline gives CDR1 SGHAT, CDR2 FQDESV (reference sequence). CDR3: CASSLGVGLAGDTQYF. CDR3 bases: TGTGCCAGCAGCTTAGGGGTTGGACTAGCAGGAGATACGCAGTATTTT.

The chain is built from TRBV24-1 and TRBJ1-1; D might be TRBD1 (6 bases). Germline V gives CDR1 KGHDR, CDR2 SFDVKD. The CDR3 sequence is 15 residues long. With 4 bases removed from V and 7 bases from J, the gap between germline ends came to 18 bases. The CDR3 loop is CATSETGGGKDEAFF. CDR3 DNA: TGTGCCACCAGTGAGACCGGAGGGGGGAAGGATGAAGCTTTCTTT.